Following are 27 T cell receptor beta chains from one sample sequenced in a study of shared clonotypes between healthy human individuals. Clones were read by immunoSEQ multiplex PCR, and TCRdb kept only the in-frame ones, dropping some. The sample gives approximately 2,300,000 clones, around 93% of which show up once; 0.37% is in the top ten. Sample: naive CD4+ T cells from PBMCs. Subset reported: CD45RA+ positively selected. These receptors all come from a man aged 18-30 years in good health. Some clones in this sample may be carry-over from other donors' samples.

This rearrangement joins TRBV11-2 to TRBJ2-7, with D perhaps matching TRBD1 (5 bases). The CDR3 has 14 amino acids. From germline, CDR1 is SGHAT and CDR2 FQNNGV. V lost 6 bases to trimming and J lost 2 bases, with 14 bases between them. CDR3 coding DNA: TGTGCCAGCAGAAGGGGCGGTACCACCTACGAGCAGTACTTC. The encoded protein is CASRRGGTTYEQYF.

This chain joins TRBV28 and TRBJ1-2, with 8 bases that match TRBD1. Germline lookup yields CDR1 MDHEN and CDR2 SYDVKM. The CDR3 runs to 13 residues. With 2 bases clipped from V and 6 bases from J, the junction kept 2 bases outside the gene matches. The CDR3 spells CASSLGTGDGYTF. The CDR3, as DNA: TGTGCCAGCAGTTTAGGGACAGGTGATGGCTACACCTTC.

V and J are TRBV10-1 and TRBJ2-3; no definite D call. CDR1 WNHNN and CDR2 SYGVQD come from the germline V gene (reference sequence). The CDR3 spans 15 residues. With 3 bases removed from V and 1 base from J, the gap between germline ends came to 11 bases. Written as DNA, the CDR3 is TGCGCCAGCAGTGACACACGAGACGGCACAGATACGCAGTATTTT. Encoded protein: CASSDTRDGTDTQYF.

This rearrangement joins TRBV6-1 to TRBJ2-7; D gene uncertain. The ends were cut back, 6 bases at V and 5 bases at J, with 8 bases in the middle. CDR3 length equals 11 residues. Germline CDR1 reads MNHNS; CDR2 reads SASEGT. This CDR3 reads CASRELHEQYF. In DNA form, the CDR3 reads TGTGCCAGCAGGGAGCTCCACGAGCAGTACTTC.

This clone was seen once. The sample carries other DNA sequences with the same CDR3. V and J are TRBV10-3 and TRBJ1-1; a weak D match, TRBD1 (5 bases). V lost 0 bases and J lost 4, with 6 bases in between. The length of the CDR3 is 13 residues. Germline CDR1 and CDR2: ENHRY and SYGVKD. The chain's CDR3 is CAISESGGTEAFF. The CDR3 DNA is TGTGCCATCAGTGAGTCCGGGGGCACTGAAGCTTTCTTT.

The chain couples TRBV7-8 to TRBJ2-5, with 13 nucleotides matching TRBD2. The CDR3 runs to 17 residues. Losses at the gene ends were 4 bases for V and 5 bases for J; bases not matched to a gene: 10. Looked up from germline, CDR1 is SGHVS and CDR2 is FQNEAQ. CDR3 nucleotide sequence: TGTGCCAGCAGCTCTCTGCGGGGGACTAGCGGGATGGAGACCCAGTACTTC. Encoded protein: CASSSLRGTSGMETQYF.

This clone has a handful of counts. V and J are TRBV30 and TRBJ1-5, with D uncertain. V gave up 1 base and J gave up 3 bases, with 10 bases separating them. CDR3 size: 14 residues. Germline V CDR1 and CDR2: GTSNPN, SVGIG (reference sequence). CDR3 nucleotides: TGTGCCTGGAGTGCAGGACTGAACAATCAGCCCCAGCATTTT. Its translation is CAWSAGLNNQPQHF.

This clone turned up a few times. The chain is built from TRBV18 and TRBJ1-2, with D uncertain. V lost 0 bases and J 7 bases, leaving 15 bases between the germline ends. Germline assignment: CDR1 KGHSH and CDR2 LQKENI. The CDR3 extends over 15 amino acids. The CDR3 sequence is CASSPPFASGSGYTF. CDR3 DNA: TGTGCCAGCTCACCACCGTTTGCCTCAGGCAGTGGCTACACCTTC.

The V call is TRBV5-4, the J call TRBJ2-7; the match to TRBD2 covers 7 bases. The V and J ends lost 0 bases and 0 bases, in that order; junction bases with no gene match: 9. Per germline, CDR1 SGHNT and CDR2 YYREEE (reference sequence). The CDR3 contains 17 residues. CDR3 loop: CASSLGGDYGPSYEQYF. DNA of the CDR3: TGTGCCAGCAGCTTGGGTGGGGACTATGGCCCCTCCTACGAGCAGTACTTC.

The sample holds one count of this clone. The V and J genes are TRBV5-1 and TRBJ2-3, with 12 bases aligning to TRBD2. V lost 4 bases and J lost 0; bases outside the gene matches: 6. CDR1 is SGHRS and CDR2 is YFSETQ in the germline V gene. The CDR3 spans 17 residues. The CDR3 loop reads CASSIRTSGVSTDTQYF. CDR3 DNA sequence: TGCGCCAGCAGCATCCGGACTAGCGGGGTTAGCACAGATACGCAGTATTTT.

The chain combines TRBV5-1 with TRBJ2-1, with D perhaps TRBD1 (6 bases). Trimming removed 4 bases from V and 5 bases from J, with 10 bases in between. The CDR3 length is 13 residues. Germline V gene sequence: CDR1 SGHRS, CDR2 YFSETQ. Written as DNA, the CDR3 is TGCGCCAGCAGCATCACAGGGAACAATGAGCAGTTCTTC. It is translated as CASSITGNNEQFF.

A single count supports this clone. DNA for the CDR3: TGTGCCAGCAGGCCGGGACAGGGGGCCTCGGGGGAGCTGTTTTTT. This sequence encodes CASRPGQGASGELFF. J is TRBJ2-2 and V is TRBV6-6; 12 bases are shared with TRBD1. The trim removed 6 bases at V and 8 bases at J, leaving 7 bases unmatched. The germline V gene has CDR1 MNHNY and CDR2 SVGAGI (reference sequence). The CDR3 is made up of 15 amino acids.

V and J are TRBV25-1 and TRBJ2-4; TRBD1 matches at 8 bases. Looked up from germline, CDR1 is MGHDK and CDR2 is SYGVNS. J was trimmed by 6 bases and V by 3 bases; bases with no gene match: 4. The CDR3 is 14 amino acids. The CDR3 DNA sequence: TGTGCCAGCAGTGACCAAGGGACAGGAAACATTCAGTACTTC. This codes for CASSDQGTGNIQYF.

The chain joins TRBV19 to TRBJ2-1; TRBD1 aligns across 9 bases. Germline lookup yields CDR1 LNHDA and CDR2 SQIVND (reference sequence). The CDR3 length is 15 residues. Trimming removed 5 bases from V and 8 bases from J; junction bases left unmatched: 10. The CDR3 DNA sequence: TGTGCCAGTAGTTTACAGGGGGCGGCTCGTGATGAGCAGTTCTTC. Translation gives CASSLQGAARDEQFF.

V is TRBV29-1 and J is TRBJ2-7; no firm D call. Germline CDR1 and CDR2: SQVTM and ANQGSEA. Trimming shortened V by 5 bases and J by 3 bases, and 8 bases separated the two germline ends. The CDR3 length is 11 residues. The CDR3: CSVWEYYEQYF. In DNA, the CDR3 is TGCAGCGTTTGGGAATACTACGAGCAGTACTTC.

The genes are TRBV19 and TRBJ2-2; D is perhaps TRBD1 (5 bases). Germline CDR1 is LNHDA and CDR2 is SQIVND (reference sequence). The CDR3 runs 14 residues. Trimming took off 7 bases at V and 4 bases at J, with 13 bases between the two ends. CDR3 DNA sequence: TGTGCCAGTACTACAGGATGGGGCACCGGGGAGCTGTTTTTT. Translated, it gives CASTTGWGTGELFF.

The chain employs TRBV28 and TRBJ2-7; 7 bases align to TRBD1. Germline V gene lookup returns CDR1 MDHEN and CDR2 SYDVKM. Trimming cost V 5 bases and J 6 bases; bases outside gene matches: 7. CDR3 length equals 13 residues. DNA for the CDR3: TGTGCCAGCAGTACAATGGGACAGCTCGAGCAGTACTTC. Protein: CASSTMGQLEQYF.

The J gene is TRBJ2-7, the V gene TRBV5-1; D possibly corresponds to TRBD2 (5 bases). The CDR3 is made up of 14 amino acids. Germline CDR1 and CDR2: SGHRS and YFSETQ. Trimming cost V 1 base and J 3 bases, with 11 bases left between them. In DNA form, the CDR3 reads TGCGCCAGCAGCTTGTCGGGGTTGGACTACGAGCAGTACTTC. Amino acids: CASSLSGLDYEQYF.

V gene TRBV28 combines with J gene TRBJ2-7; D unresolved. The ends were cut back, 10 bases at V and 0 bases at J, with 10 bases in the middle. CDR3 length equals 12 residues. Germline assignment: CDR1 MDHEN and CDR2 SYDVKM. CDR3 region: CATHRSSYEQYF. The CDR3 DNA reads as TGTGCCACCCATCGGTCCTCCTACGAGCAGTACTTC.

V gene TRBV5-1 combines with J gene TRBJ2-1; D unresolved. Trimming took 3 bases from V and 4 from J, leaving 5 bases between them. Germline CDR1 and CDR2: SGHRS and YFSETQ. This CDR3 is 12 amino acids long. Here the CDR3 reads CASSSPYNEQFF. Here the CDR3 DNA reads TGCGCCAGCAGCTCACCTTACAATGAGCAGTTCTTC.

The chain uses TRBV7-8 and TRBJ2-5, with 7 bases matching TRBD1. The J segment lost 5 bases and the V segment lost 3 bases, leaving 6 bases of the junction unmatched. Germline V gene lookup returns CDR1 SGHVS and CDR2 FQNEAQ. The CDR3 covers 14 residues. The CDR3 region has the DNA TGTGCCAGCAGCTTGGGTGAGGGGGCGGAGACCCAGTACTTC. Translated, it gives CASSLGEGAETQYF.

A single count supports this clone. The chain carries TRBV28 and TRBJ2-7; D gene uncertain. Trimming shortened V by 3 bases and J by 4 bases, and 16 bases separated the two germline ends. This CDR3 region has 15 residues. Germline V gene data show CDR1 as MDHEN and CDR2 as SYDVKM. CDR3 sequence (DNA): TGTGCCAGCAGTTTCATGGCGAACGCCGGGTACGAGCAGTACTTC. Translating gives CASSFMANAGYEQYF.

The rearrangement joins TRBV4-1 to TRBJ2-4; D remains unclear. Per the germline V gene, CDR1 is MGHRA and CDR2 is YSYEKL. Trimming cost V 0 bases and J 6 bases, with 12 bases left between them. CDR3 length equals 15 residues. The CDR3 spells CASSQDLRPLNIQYF. CDR3 nucleotides: TGCGCCAGCAGCCAAGATCTGCGCCCTTTAAACATTCAGTACTTC.

J is TRBJ2-2 and V is TRBV28; no firm D call. The CDR3 spans 17 residues. The V and J ends lost 3 bases and 1 base respectively, with 15 bases between them. Looked up from germline, CDR1 is MDHEN and CDR2 is SYDVKM. This CDR3 is CASSFSYLAVNTGELFF. CDR3 coding DNA: TGTGCCAGCAGTTTCTCCTACCTGGCGGTGAACACCGGGGAGCTGTTTTTT. Supplemented by reference TRBV28 and TRBJ2-2, the full variable domain reads DVKVTQSSRYLVKRTGEKVFLECVQDMDHENMFWYRQDPGLGLRLIYFSYDVKMKEKGDIPEGYSVSREKKERFSLILESASTNQTSMYLCASSFSYLAVNTGELFFGEGSRLTVL.

The chain has TRBV18 and TRBJ2-3, with D perhaps TRBD2 (5 bases). The CDR3 has 13 residues. The V and J ends lost 4 bases and 5 bases respectively, with 10 bases between them. CDR1 is KGHSH and CDR2 is LQKENI in the germline V gene. CDR3 nucleotides: TGTGCCAGCTCACTTCCAGGAGGAGATACGCAGTATTTT. This encodes CASSLPGGDTQYF.

Worth noting for this clone: The junction shows a germline mismatch at one end, possibly a read error. CDR3 protein: CASREGRISGANVLTF. DNA of the CDR3: TGTGCCAGCAGGGAAGGACGGATCTCTGGGGCCAACGTCCTGACTTTC. V and J are TRBV2 and TRBJ2-6; D gene ambiguous. The CDR3 has 16 amino acids. Germline assignment: CDR1 SNHLY and CDR2 FYNNEI.

This chain joins TRBV2 and TRBJ2-7; 8 bases align to TRBD1. Losses at the gene ends were 3 bases for V and 3 bases for J; bases not matched to a gene: 10. The germline V gene has CDR1 SNHLY and CDR2 FYNNEI. The CDR3 is 16 amino acids. CDR3 nucleotides: TGTGCCAGCAGTGAGGTCCCGGGACAGGTAGTCTACGAGCAGTACTTC. It specifies CASSEVPGQVVYEQYF.